The sequence of this TCR beta chain was determined in a study of blood T cell repertoires in COVID-19. The CDR3 is made up of 17 amino acids. Germline-derived CDR1 and CDR2 are MGHRA and YSYEKL. Trimming cost V 2 bases and J 5 bases, with 21 bases left between them. Repertoires were generated with immunoSEQ multiplex PCR, while TCRdb's copy carries only in-frame clones and drops some. In the table there are some 300,000 clones, 88% of which are singletons. In this sample, this clone turned up once. Sequencing input: PBMCs or T cells enriched from blood (not recorded which). The J gene is TRBJ1-2, the V gene TRBV4-1, with D tentatively TRBD1 (6 bases). This sequence was found in a woman in her 30s who had recovered from COVID-19. The DNA for the CDR3 is TGCGCCAGCAGCCAACCTGGGGGCCCCAGGAGTCTATATGGCTACACCTTC. It yields the protein CASSQPGGPRSLYGYTF.